The next 2 T cell receptor beta chains were all read from a single sample in a study of T-cell reconstitution after alpha-beta-depleted transplantation in children. The TCRbeta library was prepared with unique molecular identifiers. One entry per CDR3 protein results from TCRdb running MiXCR on the PCR reads. The repertoire consists of hundreds of thousands of distinct CDR3 sequences, with approximately 16% occurring once and the leading ten covering about 1.1%. The material was PBMCs from the stem cell graft donor, obtained from the stem cell graft. The receptors here all came from a human donor who donated a stem cell graft to a child with acute myeloid leukemia.

This clonotype was seen only a few times. This rearrangement joins TRBV24-1 to TRBJ2-1, with 8 bases aligning to TRBD2. The CDR3 is made up of 15 amino acids. V trimming: 9 bases; J trimming: 6 bases; junction bases outside the gene matches: 12. The V gene's germline CDR1 is KGHDR and CDR2 SFDVKD. CDR3 region: CATGRVRGGGNEQFF. The CDR3 bases are TGTGCCACCGGTCGGGTCCGGGGGGGAGGCAATGAGCAGTTCTTC.

Comment on this clonotype: This could be a read error, since a much larger clone is one nucleotide away. The CDR3 sequence is CASSPWISGFTQYF. CDR3 DNA: TGTGCCAGCAGCCCGTGGATTAGCGGGTTCACCCAGTACTTC. The chain is built from TRBV5-6 and TRBJ2-5; 7 bases match TRBD2. With 4 bases clipped from V and 8 bases from J, the junction kept 11 bases outside the gene matches. CDR1 is SGHDT and CDR2 is YYEEEE in the germline V gene. The CDR3 sequence is 14 residues long.